This entry concerns a single TCR beta chain. Its antigen is not identified. The sample is drawn from a study of cytomegalovirus exposure and HLA in healthy donors. Study observations and caveats: Researchers catalogued under 200 TCR beta chains as cytomegalovirus-associated. It was reported that the classifier diagnosed cytomegalovirus status with high specificity and sensitivity in both the original and validation cohorts.

J gave up 7 bases and V 3 bases, and 8 bases lay outside the gene matches. The CDR3 totals 15 residues. The V gene's germline CDR1 is MDHEN and CDR2 SYDVKM. Assay: immunoSEQ multiplex PCR; the TCRdb copy retains only in-frame clones and omits some. The repertoire holds approximately 260,000 clones, with approximately 83% as singletons. Sequences were obtained from PBMCs. The rearrangement joins TRBV28 to TRBJ1-5, with TRBD1 identical over 8 bases. The receptor comes from a woman aged 25-40 years in good health and CMV-seropositive. DNA for the CDR3: TGTGCCAGCAGTTTGACAGGGGTCTCTGTGCAGCCCCAGCATTTT. It encodes CASSLTGVSVQPQHF. Together with reference TRBV28 and TRBJ1-5, the CDR3 gives the full variable domain: DVKVTQSSRYLVKRTGEKVFLECVQDMDHENMFWYRQDPGLGLRLIYFSYDVKMKEKGDIPEGYSVSREKKERFSLILESASTNQTSMYLCASSLTGVSVQPQHFGDGTRLSIL.